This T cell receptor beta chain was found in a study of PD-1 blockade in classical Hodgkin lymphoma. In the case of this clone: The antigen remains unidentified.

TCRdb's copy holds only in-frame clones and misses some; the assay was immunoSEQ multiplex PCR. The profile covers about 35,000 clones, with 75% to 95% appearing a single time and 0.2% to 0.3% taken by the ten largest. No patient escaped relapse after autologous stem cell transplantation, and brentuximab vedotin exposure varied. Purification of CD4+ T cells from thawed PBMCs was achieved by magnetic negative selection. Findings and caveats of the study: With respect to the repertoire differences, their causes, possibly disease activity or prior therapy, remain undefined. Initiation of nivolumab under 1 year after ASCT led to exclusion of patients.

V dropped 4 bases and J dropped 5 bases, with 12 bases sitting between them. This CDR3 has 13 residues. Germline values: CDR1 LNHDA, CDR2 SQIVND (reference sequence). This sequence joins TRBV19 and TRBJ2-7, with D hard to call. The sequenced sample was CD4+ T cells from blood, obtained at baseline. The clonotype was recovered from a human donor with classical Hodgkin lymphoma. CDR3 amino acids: CASSTVWVNEQYF. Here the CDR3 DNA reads TGTGCCAGTAGTACTGTTTGGGTTAACGAGCAGTACTTC.